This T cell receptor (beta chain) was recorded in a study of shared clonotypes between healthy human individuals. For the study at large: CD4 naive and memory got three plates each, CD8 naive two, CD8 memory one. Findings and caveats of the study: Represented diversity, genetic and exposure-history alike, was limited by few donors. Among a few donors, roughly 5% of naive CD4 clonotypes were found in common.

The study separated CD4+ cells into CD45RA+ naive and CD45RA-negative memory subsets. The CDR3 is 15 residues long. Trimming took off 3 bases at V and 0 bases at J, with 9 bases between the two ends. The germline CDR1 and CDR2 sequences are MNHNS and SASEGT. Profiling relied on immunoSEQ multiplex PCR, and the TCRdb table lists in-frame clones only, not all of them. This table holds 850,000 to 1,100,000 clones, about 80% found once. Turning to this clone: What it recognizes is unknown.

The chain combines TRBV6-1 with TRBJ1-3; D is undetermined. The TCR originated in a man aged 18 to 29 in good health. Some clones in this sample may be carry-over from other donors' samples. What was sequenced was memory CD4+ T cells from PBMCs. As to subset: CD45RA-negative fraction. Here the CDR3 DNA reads TGTGCCAGCAGTGAGCGTCTTACCTCTGGAAACACCATATATTTT. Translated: CASSERLTSGNTIYF.